Listed here is a single T cell receptor beta chain. These data come from a study of T cells expressing NK-cell markers. CDR3 length: 15 residues. Germline V gene sequence: CDR1 MNHEY, CDR2 SVGAGI. Following a re-call of the 5' RACE reads, TCRdb has one entry per CDR3 protein and lacks DNA. The sample features 350,000 to 500,000 distinct CDR3 sequences, with 7.3% in its top ten. The chain combines TRBV6-5 with TRBJ2-5. The receptor comes from a woman between 18 and 75 years old in good health. Source material: blood T cells: a sorted CD56 or NKG2C T cell subset, CD4+ or CD8+ T cells, or bulk PBMC T cells (not recorded which). CDR3: CASSYVGRSQETQYF.